This paragraph covers one TCR beta chain sequence. Its antigen is currently unknown. The beta constant-region primer was an equimolar mix of two oligonucleotides covering TRBC1 and TRBC2. The cDNA 3' end received a ligated single-stranded oligonucleotide carrying the SP2 primer and a 12-nucleotide UMI. TCRdb re-called the UMI-ligation and nested PCR reads with MiXCR, one entry per CDR3 protein. The sample carries about 150,000 distinct CDR3 sequences, 15% to 20% recorded once. This specimen belongs to a study of naive and memory T cell subsets. Notes on the study in general: Gini index rose across naive, CM, EM and EMRA in CD4 and CD8. Activation and differentiation may alter RNA-based TCR counts.

This sequence originates from a human donor in good health. Sequences were obtained from naive CD4+ T cells from blood.

The CDR3, as DNA: TGCAGTGCCCGGGCTGGGGCCAACGTCCTGACTTTC. Its translation is CSARAGANVLTF. The V call is TRBV20-1, the J call TRBJ2-6; D uncertain. The V and J ends lost 6 bases and 2 bases respectively, with 5 bases between them. Germline CDR1 reads DFQATT; CDR2 reads SNEGSKA (reference sequence). The CDR3 is 12 amino acids.